The clone carrying this TCR beta chain was recorded many times. These data belong to a study of shared clonotypes between healthy human individuals. V was clipped by 1 base and J by 3 bases; unmatched bases: 21. Looked up from germline, CDR1 is SGHNT and CDR2 is YENEEA. The CDR3 runs to 20 residues. Donors were Caucasian adults residing in Nashville, Tennessee, USA. For unsorted samples, genomic DNA was extracted from 80 million to 100 million PBMCs. Deep was the level used in running the assay. Produced via immunoSEQ multiplex PCR; TCRdb's table is partial and in-frame only. This repertoire shows 75,000 to 100,000 clones, around half found once; its top ten account for about 16%.

The chain is built from TRBV11-3 and TRBJ2-7, with 7 bases that match TRBD2. The TCR sequence derives from a woman in her thirties or forties in good health. Some clones in this sample may be carry-over from other donors' samples. The sequencing sample was made of PBMCs. CDR3 residues: CASSLGSSGPGGWVRYEQYF. CDR3 coding DNA: TGTGCCAGCAGCTTAGGAAGCAGCGGCCCGGGGGGATGGGTCCGCTACGAGCAGTACTTC.